The text below deals with one T cell receptor beta chain. Its antigen is not known. V shed 2 bases and J shed 6 bases, with 13 bases lying between them. Per germline, CDR1 SGHTA and CDR2 FQGNSA. CDR3 size: 14 residues. Reverse transcribed after extraction, RNA yielded cDNA as the sequencing template. Only in-frame clones appear in the TCRdb table, and some are missing; sequencing was by immunoSEQ multiplex PCR. Here the sample spans about 180,000 clones, over 55% being singletons. This entry belongs to a study of CD8+ T cells in alopecia areata. Study-wide context: Twice a day, 5 to 10 mg of oral tofacitinib was administered to treated patients. Study-wide results and caveats: Normal skin contains resident alphabeta T cells, and these are also sequenced in scalp samples. Clarity of TCR sharing across patients fell short of that in mice, possibly HLA-related.

Researchers took lesional scalp punch biopsies and peripheral blood from people who were alopecia areata patients. The receptor was isolated from a human donor with alopecia areata. This material consisted of CD4+ T cells sorted from blood, taken at week 0. The rearrangement joins TRBV7-2 to TRBJ1-2; D call uncertain. The CDR3 region has the DNA TGTGCCAGCAGCTTACGGGAGCCCACACATGGCTACACCTTC. Translation: CASSLREPTHGYTF.